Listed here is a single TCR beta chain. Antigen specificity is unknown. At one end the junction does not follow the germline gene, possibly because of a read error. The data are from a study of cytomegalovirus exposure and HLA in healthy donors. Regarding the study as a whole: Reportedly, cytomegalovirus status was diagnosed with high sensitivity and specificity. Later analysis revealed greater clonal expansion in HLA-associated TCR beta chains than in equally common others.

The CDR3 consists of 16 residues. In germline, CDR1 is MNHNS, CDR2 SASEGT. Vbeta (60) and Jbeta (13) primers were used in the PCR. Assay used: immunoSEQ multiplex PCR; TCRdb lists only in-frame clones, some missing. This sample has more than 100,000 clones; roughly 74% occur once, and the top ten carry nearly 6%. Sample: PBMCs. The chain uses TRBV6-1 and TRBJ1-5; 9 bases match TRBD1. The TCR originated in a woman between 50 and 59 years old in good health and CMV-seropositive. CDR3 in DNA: TGTGCCCGCAGTGCCACGGGACAGGGATTCAATCAGCCCCAGCATTTT. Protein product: CARSATGQGFNQPQHF.